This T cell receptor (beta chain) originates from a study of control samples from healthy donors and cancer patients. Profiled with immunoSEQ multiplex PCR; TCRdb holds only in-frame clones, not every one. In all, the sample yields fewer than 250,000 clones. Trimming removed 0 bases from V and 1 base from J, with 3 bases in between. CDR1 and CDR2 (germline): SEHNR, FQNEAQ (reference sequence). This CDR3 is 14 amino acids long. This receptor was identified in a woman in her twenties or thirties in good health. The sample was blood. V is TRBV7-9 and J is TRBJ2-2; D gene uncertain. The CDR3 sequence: CASSLALNTGELFF. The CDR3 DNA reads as TGTGCCAGCAGCTTAGCCCTGAACACCGGGGAGCTGTTTTTT.